The 15 T cell receptor beta chains below all came from one sample that was sequenced in a study of cytomegalovirus exposure and HLA in healthy donors. Vbeta (60) and Jbeta (13) primers were used in the PCR. Using immunoSEQ multiplex PCR, the repertoire was profiled, and TCRdb retains in-frame clones only, with some absent. Of about 120,000 clones listed, around 80% were seen once; the top ten hold roughly 2.6%. Source material: PBMCs. All receptors come from a female donor in good health and CMV-seronegative.

The chain carries TRBV7-2 and TRBJ2-3; 10 positions agree with TRBD2. CDR1 SGHTA and CDR2 FQGNSA come from the germline V gene. Trimming cost V 1 base and J 0 bases; bases outside gene matches: 10. This CDR3 contains 19 residues. The DNA of the CDR3 is TGTGCCAGCAGCTTAGGTAGCGGGGGGACCCTATTTAGCACAGATACGCAGTATTTT. This sequence encodes CASSLGSGGTLFSTDTQYF.

The chain recombines TRBV7-9 with TRBJ1-1, with 9 bases identical to TRBD1. Germline V gives CDR1 SEHNR, CDR2 FQNEAQ (reference sequence). This CDR3 is built from 16 residues. V shed 4 bases, J shed 3 bases, and the junction held 9 bases outside the gene matches. CDR3 coding DNA: TGTGCCAGCAGCTCTACAGGGGGCGGGGGGTACACTGAAGCTTTCTTT. Translated: CASSSTGGGGYTEAFF.

The chain has TRBV23-1 and TRBJ2-5; 11 positions match TRBD1. The DNA end favors TRBJ2-7, so the J call may be wrong. TRBV23-1 is filed as an ORF, its function uncertain. The CDR3 has 16 residues. The CDR3 reads CASSQSPGQGAYEQYF. The CDR3 nucleotides read TGCGCCAGCAGTCAATCGCCGGGACAGGGGGCCTACGAGCAGTACTTC.

This chain uses TRBV7-8 with TRBJ1-5; a weak D match, TRBD1 (5 bases). CDR3 length: 13 residues. Germline V lookup: CDR1 SGHVS, CDR2 FQNEAQ. The germline V and J ends were trimmed by 5 bases and 5 bases, with 10 bases remaining between them. CDR3 region: CASSLDSDQPQHF. The DNA of the CDR3 is TGTGCCAGCAGCCTCGACAGCGATCAGCCCCAGCATTTT. The full variable domain, completed using reference TRBV7-8 and TRBJ1-5, is GAGVSQSPRYKVAKRGQDVALRCDPISGHVSLFWYQQALGQGPEFLTYFQNEAQLDKSGLPSDRFFAERPEGSVSTLKIQRTQQEDSAVYLCASSLDSDQPQHFGDGTRLSIL.

The rearrangement joins TRBV23-1 to TRBJ2-5; TRBD2 is a possible D gene (7 bases). The J call may be wrong; the DNA end is better matched by TRBJ2-7. TRBV23-1 is labeled an ORF, and its function is uncertain. This CDR3 is built from 18 residues. Written as DNA, the CDR3 is TGCGCCAGCAGTCAATTGCCCTGCGGGGGCCTCATTTACTACGAGCAGTACTTC. The encoded protein is CASSQLPCGGLIYYEQYF.

The genes are TRBV10-3 and TRBJ2-1; 7 bases match TRBD1. Germline lookup yields CDR1 ENHRY and CDR2 SYGVKD. The ends lost 0 bases at V and 5 bases at J; junction bases unmatched: 7. CDR3 length: 16 amino acids. CDR3 coding DNA: TGTGCCATCAGTGAGTCGACGGCCAGGGGGAACAATGAGCAGTTCTTC. Its translation is CAISESTARGNNEQFF.

The sample holds a few counts of this clone. J is TRBJ1-2 and V is TRBV10-2; TRBD1 aligns across 9 bases. The germline V gene encodes CDR1 WSHSY and CDR2 SAAADI. The CDR3 sequence is 15 residues long. V shed 6 bases, J shed 0 bases, and the junction held 5 bases outside the gene matches. The CDR3 DNA is TGCGCCAGCAGCGGGACAGGGCCTACTAACTATGGCTACACCTTC. The encoded protein is CASSGTGPTNYGYTF.

CDR3 DNA: TGCAGCGCCCGGACAGATTGGGGCACTGAAGCTTTCTTT. Amino acids: CSARTDWGTEAFF. The chain links TRBV29-1 to TRBJ1-1; D perhaps matches TRBD1 (6 bases). V was pared by 7 bases and J by 4 bases, with 16 bases between. Germline V CDR1 and CDR2: SQVTM, ANQGSEA. The CDR3 is made up of 13 amino acids. Drawing the rest from reference TRBV29-1 and TRBJ1-1, the complete variable domain is SAVISQKPSRDICQRGTSLTIQCQVDSQVTMMFWYRQQPGQSLTLIATANQGSEATYESGFVIDKFPISRPNLTFSTLTVSNMSPEDSSIYLCSARTDWGTEAFFGQGTRLTVV.

The chain has TRBV5-6 and TRBJ2-3; D gene unclear. This CDR3 spans 14 amino acids. V lost 2 bases and J lost 0, with 7 bases in between. Germline CDR1 reads SGHDT; CDR2 reads YYEEEE. The CDR3 bases are TGTGCCAGCAGCTTATCCGGGAGCACAGATACGCAGTATTTT. Its translation is CASSLSGSTDTQYF.

The chain joins TRBV5-1 to TRBJ2-3; TRBD2 matches at 9 bases. Trimming cost V 0 bases and J 5 bases; bases outside gene matches: 7. Germline V gives CDR1 SGHRS, CDR2 YFSETQ. CDR3 length: 16 amino acids. The CDR3 DNA sequence: TGCGCCAGCAGCTTGGACGGACTAGCGTACCTAGATACGCAGTATTTT. Residues: CASSLDGLAYLDTQYF.

The chain combines TRBV7-9 with TRBJ2-3; TRBD2 might be the D (6 bases). Germline-derived CDR1 and CDR2 are SEHNR and FQNEAQ (reference sequence). Trimming took off 4 bases at V and 0 bases at J, with 17 bases between the two ends. The CDR3 is made up of 17 amino acids. The CDR3 is CASSSNLRGYSTDTQYF. Written as DNA, the CDR3 is TGTGCCAGCAGCTCCAACCTCCGGGGGTACAGCACAGATACGCAGTATTTT.

The chain joins TRBV6-5 to TRBJ1-2; maybe TRBD1 (6 bases). V was clipped by 6 bases and J by 8 bases, with 16 bases between them. Looked up from germline, CDR1 is MNHEY and CDR2 is SVGAGI. The CDR3 is 13 residues long. In DNA, the CDR3 is TGTGCCAGCAGCCGCAAAACAGGGTTCGGCTACACCTTC. It yields the protein CASSRKTGFGYTF.

This clone has a single count. V usage is TRBV5-6 and J usage is TRBJ2-5, with D perhaps matching TRBD2 (5 bases). Germline CDR1 is SGHDT and CDR2 is YYEEEE. CDR3 size: 12 residues. With 4 bases removed from V and 3 bases from J, the gap between germline ends came to 7 bases. The CDR3 DNA reads as TGTGCCAGCAGCCTCGGGGAAGAGACCCAGTACTTC. As protein: CASSLGEETQYF.

This clone has only one observation. This chain connects TRBV6-1 to TRBJ1-6; 10 nucleotides match TRBD1. Germline values: CDR1 MNHNS, CDR2 SASEGT. After removal of 8 bases from V and 6 bases from J, the junction contained 1 base not matched to a gene. CDR3 length: 13 residues. CDR3 bases: TGTGCCAGCGGGGACAGGGGTAATTCACCCCTCCACTTT. This codes for CASGDRGNSPLHF.

This clone was seen a few times. The rearrangement uses TRBV5-4 and TRBJ1-2; D not certain. CDR1 is SGHNT and CDR2 is YYREEE in the germline V gene (reference sequence). The CDR3 consists of 12 residues. The ends were cut back, 3 bases at V and 6 bases at J, with 9 bases in the middle. The CDR3 here is CASSSTGDGYTF. Here the CDR3 DNA reads TGTGCCAGCAGCTCGACGGGAGATGGCTACACCTTC.